This TCR beta chain originates from a study of blood T cell repertoires in COVID-19. Study summary: Samples representing acute and convalescent COVID-19 were sourced from the United States, Italy and Spain. The analysed material was cDNA or gDNA that came from T cells, B-cell-depleted T cells, or PBMCs.

Original methodology: Estimation of nucleated cell counts was performed using reference gene primer amplification. The repertoire was sequenced with immunoSEQ multiplex PCR; TCRdb's copy has only in-frame clones and lacks some. That table gives V, J and clone size, and the DNA gave D and trimming. The table lists around 140,000 clones, approximately 90% of them singletons. This clone was recorded a few times. The CDR3 loop spans 16 amino acids. Trimming removed 2 bases from V and 0 bases from J; junction bases left unmatched: 5. Germline-derived CDR1 and CDR2 are SGHNT and YYREEE (reference sequence).

The material sequenced was peripheral blood. The clonotype was recovered from a man aged 50-59 years with active or convalescent COVID-19. V gene TRBV5-4 combines with J gene TRBJ2-7; TRBD2 matches at 10 bases. The CDR3 region is CASSFKAGGSSYEQYF. For the CDR3, the DNA is TGTGCCAGCAGCTTTAAAGCGGGAGGGAGCTCCTACGAGCAGTACTTC.